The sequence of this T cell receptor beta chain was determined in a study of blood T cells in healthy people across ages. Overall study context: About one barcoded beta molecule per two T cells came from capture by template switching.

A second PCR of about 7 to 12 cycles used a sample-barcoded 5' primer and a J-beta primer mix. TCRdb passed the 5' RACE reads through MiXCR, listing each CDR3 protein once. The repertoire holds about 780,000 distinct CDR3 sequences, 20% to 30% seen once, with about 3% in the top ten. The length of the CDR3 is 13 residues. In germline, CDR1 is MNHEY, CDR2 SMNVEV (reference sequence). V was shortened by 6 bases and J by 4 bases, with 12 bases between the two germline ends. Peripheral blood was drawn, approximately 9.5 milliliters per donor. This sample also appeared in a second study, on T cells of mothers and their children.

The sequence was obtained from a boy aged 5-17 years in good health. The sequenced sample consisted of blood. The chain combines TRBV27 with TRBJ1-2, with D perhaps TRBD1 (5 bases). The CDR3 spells CASRTGPLYGYTF. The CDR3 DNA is TGTGCCAGCAGAACGGGACCCCTCTATGGCTACACCTTC.